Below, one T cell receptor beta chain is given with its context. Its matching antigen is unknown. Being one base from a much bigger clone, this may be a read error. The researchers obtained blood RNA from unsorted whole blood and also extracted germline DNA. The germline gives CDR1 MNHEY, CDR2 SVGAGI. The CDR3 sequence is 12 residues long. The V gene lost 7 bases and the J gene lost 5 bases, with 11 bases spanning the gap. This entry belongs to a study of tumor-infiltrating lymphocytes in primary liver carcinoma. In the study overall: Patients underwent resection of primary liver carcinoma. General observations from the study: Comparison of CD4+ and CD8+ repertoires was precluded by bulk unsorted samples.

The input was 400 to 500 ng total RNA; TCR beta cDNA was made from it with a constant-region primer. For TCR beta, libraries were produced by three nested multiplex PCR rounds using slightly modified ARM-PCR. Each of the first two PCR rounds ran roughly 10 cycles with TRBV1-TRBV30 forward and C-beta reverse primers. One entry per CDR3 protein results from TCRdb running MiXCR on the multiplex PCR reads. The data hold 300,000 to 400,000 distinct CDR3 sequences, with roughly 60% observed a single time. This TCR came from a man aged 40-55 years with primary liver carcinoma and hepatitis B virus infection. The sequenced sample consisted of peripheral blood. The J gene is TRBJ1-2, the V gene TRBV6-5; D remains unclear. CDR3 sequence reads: CASKGMWYGYTF. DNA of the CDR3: TGTGCCAGCAAAGGAATGTGGTATGGCTACACCTTC.